The 21 T cell receptor beta chains listed next were all sequenced from one sample in a study of blood T cell repertoires in COVID-19 (TCRdb year 2020). Library construction relied on the immunoSEQ multiplex PCR assay. TCRdb retrieved this table from immuneACCESS and kept in-frame rearrangements only. Not all clones are present; in checked studies, unresolved V genes account for under half, and no reason is known for the remainder. The sample contains over 250,000 clones, over 75% of them found a single time. The ten most abundant clones make up about 5.7% of the sample. Source material: PBMCs or T cells enriched from blood (not recorded which). These receptors were obtained from a woman in her 30s who had recovered from COVID-19.

V usage is TRBV4-1 and J usage is TRBJ1-2; possibly TRBD1 for D (5 bases). The CDR3 has 14 residues. In germline, CDR1 is MGHRA, CDR2 YSYEKL. Trimming removed 1 base from V and 7 bases from J, with 13 bases in between. The DNA for the CDR3 is TGCGCCAGCAGCCAAGGAACAGGCCCGGGTGGCTACACCTTC. Residues: CASSQGTGPGGYTF.

Only a few counts were recorded for this clone. The chain uses TRBV19 and TRBJ1-3, with D possibly being TRBD1 (6 bases). Trimming cost V 3 bases and J 8 bases, with 11 bases left between them. CDR1 LNHDA and CDR2 SQIVND come from the germline V gene (reference sequence). The CDR3 runs 13 residues. CDR3: CASSMARGDTIYF. CDR3 DNA sequence: TGTGCCAGTAGTATGGCCAGGGGAGACACCATATATTTT.

This chain links TRBV10-3 with TRBJ1-2; 9 bases are shared with TRBD1. Germline CDR1 ENHRY, CDR2 SYGVKD. Trimming removed 6 bases from V and 8 bases from J; junction bases left unmatched: 13. The CDR3 is made up of 15 amino acids. This chain's CDR3 is CAIRGDRDSVRGYTF. The CDR3, as DNA: TGTGCCATCAGGGGGGACAGGGACTCCGTAAGGGGCTACACCTTC.

The chain links TRBV3-1 (or the pseudogene TRBV3-2) to TRBJ1-4; 8 bases line up with TRBD1. The V gene end was trimmed by 6 bases and the J gene end by 2 bases; junction bases not matched to a gene: 5. In germline, CDR1 is LGHDT, CDR2 YNNKEL (reference sequence). The CDR3 runs 15 residues. In nucleotides, the CDR3 is TGTGCCAGCAGAACAGGGGGGGCGACTAATGAAAAACTGTTTTTT. Translated, it gives CASRTGGATNEKLFF.

This sequence joins TRBV7-2 and TRBJ2-1, with a tentative D call TRBD1 (6 bases). V shed 1 base and J shed 8 bases, with 12 bases lying between them. CDR1 is SGHTA and CDR2 is FQGNSA in the germline V gene. The CDR3 covers 14 residues. This CDR3 is CASSLDRVGDEQFF. The DNA of the CDR3 is TGTGCCAGCAGCTTAGACAGGGTTGGGGATGAGCAGTTCTTC.

The chain is built from TRBV5-6 and TRBJ1-3; 8 bases map to TRBD1. The CDR3 sequence is 14 residues long. In germline, CDR1 is SGHDT, CDR2 YYEEEE. With V trimmed by 3 bases and J by 2 bases, 1 base remained unmatched. The CDR3 nucleotides are TGTGCCAGCAGCTGGACAGGGCCTGGAAACACCATATATTTT. This sequence encodes CASSWTGPGNTIYF.

The chain combines TRBV30 with TRBJ1-4; 9 bases fit TRBD1. The V gene end was trimmed by 3 bases and the J gene end by 4 bases; junction bases not matched to a gene: 12. The germline gives CDR1 GTSNPN, CDR2 SVGIG (reference sequence). This CDR3 is 17 amino acids long. CDR3 protein: CAWSGSVSTGGNEKLFF. CDR3 nucleotides: TGTGCCTGGAGCGGAAGCGTTTCGACAGGGGGTAATGAAAAACTGTTTTTT.

This chain connects TRBV3-1 (or the pseudogene TRBV3-2) to TRBJ2-1, with 8 bases lining up with TRBD1. The germline CDR1 and CDR2 sequences are LGHDT and YNNKEL (reference sequence). The ends lost 3 bases at V and 4 bases at J; junction bases unmatched: 8. This CDR3 is built from 16 residues. The chain's CDR3 is CASSQVRTGRYNEQFF. The CDR3 DNA follows: TGTGCCAGCAGCCAGGTCCGGACAGGGAGGTACAATGAGCAGTTCTTC.

The rearrangement uses TRBV19 and TRBJ1-2; no firm D call. CDR1 LNHDA and CDR2 SQIVND come from the germline V gene (reference sequence). V was cut by 2 bases and J by 3 bases, with 7 bases left in between. The CDR3 is 13 residues long. CDR3 coding DNA: TGTGCCAGTAGTATATCGGTCCACTATGGCTACACCTTC. It is translated as CASSISVHYGYTF.

V usage is TRBV5-1 and J usage is TRBJ1-1, with 7 bases aligning to TRBD1. V lost 2 bases, J lost 1 base, and 14 bases stayed unmatched. CDR1 SGHRS and CDR2 YFSETQ come from the germline V gene. There are 18 residues in the CDR3. The CDR3 DNA follows: TGCGCCAGCAGCTTCCGGCCCTACAGGGACAGATCGAACACTGAAGCTTTCTTT. This translates into CASSFRPYRDRSNTEAFF.

The CDR3 coding sequence is TGTGCCAGCAGCCGTACGAGGATAAGTTCTAACGAGCAGTACTTC. The encoded protein is CASSRTRISSNEQYF. The genes are TRBV7-2 and TRBJ2-7; D is uncertain. The ends were cut back, 5 bases at V and 5 bases at J, with 19 bases in the middle. This CDR3 comprises 15 residues. The germline CDR1 and CDR2 sequences are SGHTA and FQGNSA.

Only one count was recorded for this clone. This chain connects TRBV4-2 to TRBJ2-7; TRBD2 matches 9 bases. Losses at the gene ends were 4 bases for V and 2 bases for J; bases not matched to a gene: 9. This CDR3 spans 16 amino acids. Germline CDR1 reads LGHNA; CDR2 reads YNFKEQ. The CDR3 sequence is CASSRSEGGGAYEQYF. The CDR3 bases are TGTGCCAGCAGCCGTTCCGAAGGCGGGGGGGCCTACGAGCAGTACTTC.

The chain carries TRBV21-1 and TRBJ2-2; the table names TRBD1, a call not compared with the DNA. TRBV21-1 is a pseudogene locus. CDR3 size: 18 residues. The CDR3 loop is CASSKYCPVGQNTGELFF. CDR3 in DNA: TGTGCCAGCAGCAAATACTGTCCGGTGGGACAGAACACCGGGGAGCTGTTTTTT.

The chain joins TRBV2 to TRBJ2-7, with a tentative D call TRBD1 (5 bases). CDR1 SNHLY and CDR2 FYNNEI come from the germline V gene. CDR3 length: 14 amino acids. Trimming shortened V by 5 bases and J by 5 bases, and 16 bases separated the two germline ends. CDR3 residues: CASSYSRVAHEQYF. DNA of the CDR3: TGTGCCAGCAGTTATAGCAGGGTTGCCCACGAGCAGTACTTC.

V usage is TRBV7-9 and J usage is TRBJ1-4; TRBD1 matches 7 bases. The CDR3 consists of 13 residues. Germline V CDR1 and CDR2: SEHNR, FQNEAQ (reference sequence). The V gene end was trimmed by 5 bases and the J gene end by 7 bases; junction bases not matched to a gene: 4. The CDR3 nucleotides are TGTGCCAGCAGCGTACAGGGGAGTGAAAAACTGTTTTTT. This sequence encodes CASSVQGSEKLFF.

This clone was counted a single time. CDR3 DNA sequence: TGTGCCAGCAGCACAAACGGGGGTGGCACAGATACGCAGTATTTT. Protein sequence: CASSTNGGGTDTQYF. This rearrangement joins TRBV7-2 to TRBJ2-3; perhaps TRBD2 as D (6 bases). The germline V gene has CDR1 SGHTA and CDR2 FQGNSA. The CDR3 extends over 15 amino acids. V lost 5 bases and J 1 base, leaving 13 bases between the germline ends.

The rearrangement uses TRBV7-2 and TRBJ2-1; 8 nucleotides line up with TRBD2. The CDR3 extends over 17 amino acids. Germline CDR1 is SGHTA and CDR2 is FQGNSA. The V gene end was trimmed by 4 bases and the J gene end by 6 bases; junction bases not matched to a gene: 14. CDR3 nucleotide sequence: TGTGCCAGCAGCTCCGCACCCAAGGGACTAGTGGGCAATGAGCAGTTCTTC. As protein: CASSSAPKGLVGNEQFF.

The CDR3 DNA reads as TGTGCCAGCAGCTCCCAGTTGGGCAGCTACTATGGCTACACCTTC. Amino acids: CASSSQLGSYYGYTF. This chain uses TRBV5-4 with TRBJ1-2; D uncertain. Germline CDR1 reads SGHNT; CDR2 reads YYREEE (reference sequence). Trimming took off 3 bases at V and 3 bases at J, with 15 bases between the two ends. This CDR3 comprises 15 residues.

This rearrangement joins TRBV4-2 to TRBJ2-7, with 7 bases matching TRBD2. Germline values: CDR1 LGHNA, CDR2 YNFKEQ. The V segment lost 1 base and the J segment 0 bases; nucleotides outside the gene matches: 9. This CDR3 has 17 amino acids. The CDR3 region is CASSQALGGGSSYEQYF. CDR3 nucleotide sequence: TGTGCCAGCAGCCAAGCCTTGGGGGGGGGAAGCTCCTACGAGCAGTACTTC.

V and J are TRBV30 and TRBJ2-7; 9 bases agree with TRBD1. V gave up 1 base and J gave up 1 base; unmatched junction bases: 2. Looked up from germline, CDR1 is GTSNPN and CDR2 is SVGIG (reference sequence). This CDR3 contains 14 residues. The CDR3 loop is CAWSGGTGSYEQYF. For the CDR3, the DNA is TGTGCCTGGAGTGGAGGGACAGGGTCCTACGAGCAGTACTTC.

J is TRBJ1-5 and V is TRBV6-5, with D tentatively TRBD1 (5 bases). Germline loops: CDR1 MNHEY, CDR2 SVGAGI. The V end was cut by 5 bases, the J end by 3 bases, with 8 bases between. CDR3 length: 13 amino acids. This chain's CDR3 is CASSRGSNQPQHF. The CDR3 nucleotides are TGTGCCAGCAGTCGGGGGTCCAATCAGCCCCAGCATTTT.